This entry features one T cell receptor (beta chain) sequence. Its antigen is not known. Positively selected for CCR7, the CD45RO-negative cells used as naive CD8 cells excluded terminally differentiated effector memory CD45RA+ cells. V was trimmed by 4 bases and J by 12 bases, leaving 13 bases between them. The CDR3 is 12 residues long. The germline V gene has CDR1 SGHVS and CDR2 FQNEAQ. The data belong to a study of shared clonotypes between healthy human individuals. TCRdb keeps only in-frame clones here, not all; method: immunoSEQ multiplex PCR. The sample holds about 580,000 clones; about 98% are singletons and the top ten take 0.3%. Study results and caveats: Only blood was sampled; tissue repertoires likely differ.

This receptor was obtained from a man between 25 and 39 years old in good health. The sample consisted of naive CD8+ T cells sorted from blood. The rearrangement uses TRBV7-8 and TRBJ2-1; unclear D gene. This CDR3 reads CASSYTLSGQFF. CDR3 in DNA: TGTGCCAGCAGCTACACCTTAAGTGGGCAGTTCTTC.